Sequencing of this TCR beta chain was carried out in a study of blood T cell repertoires in COVID-19. Overall study: Italy, Spain and the United States were the sources of the convalescent and acute COVID-19 samples.

Authors' methods: Reference gene primers were amplified, and this amplification served to estimate nucleated cell counts. The assay was immunoSEQ multiplex PCR, and TCRdb's table has in-frame clones only and misses some. The DNA gave D and trimming, while V, J and clone size come from that table. The sample consists of roughly 23,000 clones, 75% to 95% of them appearing once. There are 17 residues in the CDR3. V lost 2 bases and J 1 base, leaving 14 bases between the germline ends. From germline, CDR1 is SGHTA and CDR2 FQGNSA. The chain employs TRBV7-2 and TRBJ2-2; D perhaps matches TRBD2 (5 bases). Sequencing was done on a sample of peripheral blood. The sequence was collected from a woman in her seventies with active COVID-19. The CDR3 sequence is CASSLTERVRNTGELFF. CDR3 DNA: TGTGCCAGCAGCTTAACGGAGAGGGTCCGGAACACCGGGGAGCTGTTTTTT.